This record covers a single TCR beta chain. Within the sample, other DNA sequences also encode this same CDR3. The data were taken from a study of circulating and synovial CD4+ cells in juvenile arthritis. TCRdb's table, derived via immunoSEQ multiplex PCR, lists solely in-frame clones and lacks some. Of some 35,000 clones listed, about 94% are singletons. V was cut by 1 base and J by 2 bases, with 9 bases left in between. The CDR3 runs 16 residues. Germline CDR1 reads LGHNA; CDR2 reads YSLEER. The receptor was isolated from a human donor with juvenile idiopathic arthritis. V and J are TRBV4-3 and TRBJ1-6, with no clear D. Material for sequencing was CD4+ T cells from blood. The CDR3 DNA is TGCGCCAGCAGCCAAGTAATTGGAGCCTATAATTCACCCCTCCACTTT. Translation gives CASSQVIGAYNSPLHF.